What follows are 24 T cell receptor beta chains derived from one specimen sequenced in a study of OX40 agonist ivuxolimab in advanced cancers. The table came from immunoSEQ multiplex PCR; TCRdb's copy has only in-frame clones and leaves some out. The sample yields approximately 82,000 clones, about nine tenths seen once. The sequencing here drew on CD4+ or CD8+ T cells sorted from blood, taken in a trial of the OX40 agonist ivuxolimab. The receptors were gathered from an adult with an advanced solid tumor such as melanoma, head and neck, liver or kidney cancer.

This chain joins TRBV18 and TRBJ1-2, with 7 bases fitting TRBD1. Germline CDR1 and CDR2: KGHSH and LQKENI. Germline trimming cut 1 base from V and 4 bases from J; bases unmatched to any gene: 0. The CDR3 extends over 13 amino acids. In DNA form, the CDR3 reads TGTGCCAGCTCACCACAGGGGGCCTATGGCTACACCTTC. Translating gives CASSPQGAYGYTF.

The gene calls are TRBV5-1 and TRBJ2-5, with TRBD2 matching 11 bases. Losses at the gene ends were 5 bases for V and 4 bases for J; bases not matched to a gene: 10. CDR1 is SGHRS and CDR2 is YFSETQ in the germline V gene. CDR3 size: 16 residues. The CDR3, as DNA: TGCGCCAGCAGTTATATTAGCGGGAGGGCCGGAGAGACCCAGTACTTC. Protein: CASSYISGRAGETQYF. The whole variable domain, remainder taken from reference TRBV5-1 and TRBJ2-5, is KAGVTQTPRYLIKTRGQQVTLSCSPISGHRSVSWYQQTPGQGLQFLFEYFSETQRNKGNFPGRFSGRQFSNSRSEMNVSTLELGDSALYLCASSYISGRAGETQYFGPGTRLLVL.

The CDR3 region has the DNA TGTGCCATCAGCCGGACAGCCGAGGGTCAGCCCCAGCATTTT. Amino acid sequence: CAISRTAEGQPQHF. This rearrangement joins TRBV10-3 to TRBJ1-5; perhaps TRBD1 as D (6 bases). Germline assignment: CDR1 ENHRY and CDR2 SYGVKD. The germline V and J ends were trimmed by 6 bases and 6 bases, with 15 bases remaining between them. CDR3 length equals 14 residues.

The chain recombines TRBV5-1 with TRBJ2-1; D is perhaps TRBD2 (6 bases). CDR3 length equals 13 residues. V was pared by 4 bases and J by 6 bases, with 11 bases between. Looked up from germline, CDR1 is SGHRS and CDR2 is YFSETQ. The CDR3 is CASSGGFSNEQFF. The CDR3 DNA sequence: TGCGCCAGCAGCGGGGGGTTTAGCAATGAGCAGTTCTTC.

The J gene is TRBJ1-2, the V gene TRBV28, with a weak D call TRBD1 (5 bases). The ends were cut back, 1 base at V and 1 base at J, with 13 bases in the middle. This CDR3 comprises 16 residues. Germline CDR1 and CDR2: MDHEN and SYDVKM. The CDR3 bases are TGTGCCAGCAGTTTATTATCGGCAGGGAATAACTATGGCTACACCTTC. It specifies CASSLLSAGNNYGYTF.

The chain is built from TRBV6-6 and TRBJ2-3; 13 positions match TRBD2. Germline V gives CDR1 MNHNY, CDR2 SVGAGI (reference sequence). V dropped 6 bases and J dropped 1; count of bases not matched to a gene: 4. CDR3 length: 16 amino acids. CDR3 coding DNA: TGTGCCAGCAGGACTAGCGGGAGGTTTCGCACAGATACGCAGTATTTT. It is translated as CASRTSGRFRTDTQYF.

The CDR3 region is CATRGGSSYEQYF. Written as DNA, the CDR3 is TGTGCCACACGGGGGGGCTCGTCCTACGAGCAGTACTTC. J is TRBJ2-7 and V is TRBV28, with TRBD2 matching 8 bases. V shed 10 bases, J shed 1 base, and the junction held 6 bases outside the gene matches. The germline CDR1 and CDR2 sequences are MDHEN and SYDVKM. The CDR3 consists of 13 residues.

The chain links TRBV5-3 to TRBJ2-7; the D gene is possibly TRBD2 (6 bases). TRBV5-3 is an ORF, with its function uncertain. The CDR3 sequence is 13 residues long. V lost 3 bases, J lost 1 base, and 8 bases lay in between. The CDR3 DNA sequence: TGTGCCAGAAGCTGGAGCGGGTCCTACGAGCAGTACTTC. Residues: CARSWSGSYEQYF.

V and J are TRBV7-3 and TRBJ2-1; 14 nucleotides align to TRBD2. The CDR3 is 17 amino acids. V lost 0 bases, J lost 6 bases, and 4 bases stayed unmatched. CDR1 is SGHTA, CDR2 FQGTGA, per germline. The DNA for the CDR3 is TGTGCCAGCAGCTTAACGGGACTAGCGGGAGCGGGCAATGAGCAGTTCTTC. Protein product: CASSLTGLAGAGNEQFF. The complete variable domain, with remaining parts taken from reference TRBV7-3 and TRBJ2-1, reads GAGVSQTPSNKVTEKGKYVELRCDPISGHTALYWYRQSLGQGPEFLIYFQGTGAADDSGLPNDRFFAVRPEGSVSTLKIQRTERGDSAVYLCASSLTGLAGAGNEQFFGPGTRLTVL.

This chain joins TRBV5-4 and TRBJ1-4, with D hard to call. CDR1 and CDR2 from the germline V gene are SGHNT and YYREEE (reference sequence). This CDR3 comprises 14 residues. The V gene lost 3 bases and the J gene lost 0 bases, with 6 bases spanning the gap. CDR3 amino acids: CASSSQATNEKLFF. As DNA, the CDR3 is TGTGCCAGCAGCTCACAAGCAACTAATGAAAAACTGTTTTTT.

The J gene is TRBJ2-3, the V gene TRBV5-1; 13 bases are a match to TRBD2. V was pared by 4 bases and J by 3 bases, with 8 bases of the junction left unmatched. The CDR3 has 17 amino acids. CDR1 is SGHRS, CDR2 YFSETQ, per germline. CDR3 in amino acids: CASSPSGTSGVTDTQYF. The CDR3 DNA follows: TGCGCCAGCAGCCCCTCCGGGACTAGCGGGGTAACAGATACGCAGTATTTT.

This clone was picked up one time. J is TRBJ2-2 and V is TRBV19, with 9 bases fitting TRBD2. Germline V gives CDR1 LNHDA, CDR2 SQIVND (reference sequence). The CDR3 length is 16 residues. Unmatched junction bases numbered 2, after V lost 3 bases and J lost 0 bases. The CDR3 sequence is CASSMASGTNTGELFF. The CDR3 DNA is TGTGCCAGTAGTATGGCTAGCGGGACGAACACCGGGGAGCTGTTTTTT.

The chain employs TRBV20-1 and TRBJ1-3; no firm D call. The CDR3 runs to 11 residues. Germline V gene data show CDR1 as DFQATT and CDR2 as SNEGSKA (reference sequence). V shed 7 bases and J shed 7 bases, with 11 bases lying between them. This chain's CDR3 is CSVGRMNTIYF. The CDR3 bases are TGCAGTGTGGGTCGGATGAACACCATATATTTT.

The chain combines TRBV5-4 with TRBJ1-2; D unclear. CDR3 length equals 13 residues. Germline V lookup: CDR1 SGHNT, CDR2 YYREEE (reference sequence). Deletions cut 10 bases from V and 8 bases from J, with 21 bases between. CDR3 loop: CAPSETPDSGYTF. The CDR3, as DNA: TGTGCCCCGAGTGAGACCCCTGATAGCGGCTACACCTTC.

The rearrangement uses TRBV19 and TRBJ1-2; the D gene is possibly TRBD1 (5 bases). The germline CDR1 and CDR2 sequences are LNHDA and SQIVND (reference sequence). Trimming took off 6 bases at V and 10 bases at J, with 18 bases between the two ends. This CDR3 is built from 13 residues. In DNA, the CDR3 is TGTGCCAGTAGGGACCGGGACGTATGGTTCTACACCTTC. Protein sequence: CASRDRDVWFYTF.

This chain connects TRBV12-5 to TRBJ1-2; 7 bases map to TRBD1. The CDR3 consists of 14 residues. V was clipped by 0 bases and J by 5 bases; unmatched bases: 3. In germline, CDR1 is LGHNT, CDR2 FRNRAP. The CDR3 nucleotides read TGTGCTAGTGGTTTGGTAAGGGGGCAGTATGGCTACACCTTC. It encodes CASGLVRGQYGYTF.

The CDR3 sequence: CASSQGGAIYGYTF. CDR3 DNA sequence: TGTGCCAGCAGCCAGGGGGGCGCCATCTATGGCTACACCTTC. V usage is TRBV28 and J usage is TRBJ1-2; TRBD1 matches at 7 bases. Per the germline V gene, CDR1 is MDHEN and CDR2 is SYDVKM. The CDR3 is made up of 14 amino acids. J gave up 4 bases and V 6 bases, and 8 bases lay outside the gene matches.

The chain carries TRBV19 and TRBJ1-5; weak D call: TRBD1 (6 bases). Germline V lookup: CDR1 LNHDA, CDR2 SQIVND (reference sequence). CDR3 length: 15 residues. V dropped 8 bases and J dropped 4 bases, with 18 bases sitting between them. The CDR3 nucleotides are TGTGCCAGTGGAAGGACCGGACAGTCTAATCAGCCCCAGCATTTT. Encoded protein: CASGRTGQSNQPQHF.

This chain uses TRBV5-5 with TRBJ1-4; 10 bases line up with TRBD1. Germline CDR1 and CDR2: SGHKS and YYEKEE (reference sequence). The CDR3 is 16 amino acids. V shed 5 bases, J shed 8 bases, and the junction held 12 bases outside the gene matches. CDR3 residues: CASSPSTGTGEEKLFF. CDR3 nucleotide sequence: TGTGCCAGCAGTCCATCCACCGGGACAGGGGAGGAAAAACTGTTTTTT.

The table lists this clone with a few counts. The V and J genes are TRBV6-6 and TRBJ2-7; 11 nucleotides agree with TRBD1. The junction had 2 bases not matched to a gene; V was cut back by 1 base and J by 3 bases. Germline V gene data show CDR1 as MNHNY and CDR2 as SVGAGI (reference sequence). The CDR3 runs 15 residues. CDR3 nucleotides: TGTGCCAGCAGTTACTATGGGACAGGGGGCTACGAGCAGTACTTC. This gives the protein CASSYYGTGGYEQYF.

The chain combines TRBV5-5 with TRBJ2-7; D unclear. The length of the CDR3 is 14 residues. The V end was cut by 2 bases, the J end by 2 bases, with 11 bases between. In germline, CDR1 is SGHKS, CDR2 YYEKEE (reference sequence). The CDR3, as DNA: TGTGCCAGCAGCTTACTAAGGGAACCCTACGAGCAGTACTTC. Protein sequence: CASSLLREPYEQYF.

The chain couples TRBV19 to TRBJ2-1; D not certain. Trimming took off 4 bases at V and 4 bases at J, with 14 bases between the two ends. The CDR3 contains 15 residues. Germline V gene data show CDR1 as LNHDA and CDR2 as SQIVND (reference sequence). This chain's CDR3 is CASSKGDGPYNEQFF. The CDR3 bases are TGTGCCAGTAGTAAAGGTGACGGACCATACAATGAGCAGTTCTTC.

This clone was counted once. This chain connects TRBV5-1 to TRBJ2-1, with D perhaps TRBD2 (6 bases). The V gene lost 0 bases and the J gene lost 7 bases, with 14 bases spanning the gap. The CDR3 length is 15 residues. CDR1 SGHRS and CDR2 YFSETQ come from the germline V gene. The DNA for the CDR3 is TGCGCCAGCAGCTTGGGCGGAACCGGGGGAAATGAGCAGTTCTTC. As protein: CASSLGGTGGNEQFF. The variable domain in full, with the rest retrieved from reference TRBV5-1 and TRBJ2-1, is KAGVTQTPRYLIKTRGQQVTLSCSPISGHRSVSWYQQTPGQGLQFLFEYFSETQRNKGNFPGRFSGRQFSNSRSEMNVSTLELGDSALYLCASSLGGTGGNEQFFGPGTRLTVL.

This rearrangement joins TRBV5-4 to TRBJ2-2; D is possibly TRBD2 (5 bases). This CDR3 has 15 residues. The V gene's germline CDR1 is SGHNT and CDR2 YYREEE (reference sequence). The V end was cut by 4 bases, the J end by 6 bases, with 16 bases between. The CDR3: CASSPSFLLAGELFF. The CDR3 DNA reads TGTGCCAGCAGCCCGAGTTTTTTACTAGCCGGGGAGCTGTTTTTT.